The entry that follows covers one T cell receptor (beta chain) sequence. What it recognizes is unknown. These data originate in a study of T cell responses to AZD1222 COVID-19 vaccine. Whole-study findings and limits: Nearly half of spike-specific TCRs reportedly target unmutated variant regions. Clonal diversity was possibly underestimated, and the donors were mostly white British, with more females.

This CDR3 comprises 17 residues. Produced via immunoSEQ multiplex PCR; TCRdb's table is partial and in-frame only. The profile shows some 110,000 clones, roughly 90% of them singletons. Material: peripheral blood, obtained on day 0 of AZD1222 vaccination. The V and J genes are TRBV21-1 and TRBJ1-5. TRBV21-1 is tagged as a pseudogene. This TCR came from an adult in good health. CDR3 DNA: TGTGCCAGCAGCAAAGTGGTCTGGAAGCCCGGCAATCAGCCCCAGCATTTT. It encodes CASSKVVWKPGNQPQHF.